This T cell receptor (beta chain) was profiled in a study of blood T cell repertoires in COVID-19 (dated by TCRdb to about 2020). A note on the overall study: Collaborator samples came from the United States, Italy and Spain and covered acute and convalescent phases of COVID-19. The material from the prospective study consisted of cDNA or gDNA derived from T cells, B-cell-depleted T cells, or PBMCs. Subjects who had been exposed to COVID-19, were actively infected with it, or had recovered from it provided the deeply sampled blood TCRbeta repertoires that made up the dataset. The repertoires were released in a freely available public database intended as a resource for research on the immune response to SARS-CoV-2. The samples were drawn from two sources: the first 160 participants of the ongoing ImmuneRACE study, and 950 to 1,500 subjects contributed by 6 global collaborators. A de-identified subject ID, COVID-19 status, age in years and sex were almost always included in the sample metadata. Where available, HLA class I and class II types were taken from metadata supplied by the sample provider and were not determined by assay-based typing. The paper's findings and limits, for the study overall: The quantity of clinical and demographic metadata differed by source and by participant and was supplied without curation.

V and J lose 5 bases and 6 bases, and a span of 17 bases separates them. Sequences SEHNR (CDR1) and FQNEAQ (CDR2) are obtained from the germline V gene (reference sequence). The CDR3 starts with the cysteine, ends with the phenylalanine, and has 15 residues. The entry retains the CDR3 DNA only, 45 bases that are in frame from base 1. TCRbeta CDR3 regions were amplified from genomic DNA using the immunoSEQ Assay, a bias-controlled multiplex PCR. Concerning the study's data processing: The number of nucleated cells in each sample was estimated by amplification of reference gene primers within the assay. To quantify the absolute abundance of each unique TCRbeta CDR3 rearrangement, sequence reads were collapsed and filtered. For each sample, productive Simpson clonality was calculated by taking the square root of Simpson's diversity index across productive rearrangements. Not all clones reach the TCRdb copy of this immuneACCESS table, which keeps in-frame sequences only. Checked studies attribute under half of the gap to unresolved V genes and leave the rest unexplained. V and J calls plus clone size are reproduced from that table; the DNA served to infer D and trimming. The sample yields about 190,000 clones; 88% were counted once. 4.4% of the sample lies in the top ten.

Comment on this clone: Its recognized antigen is unknown. Base qualities are not recorded, but no much larger clone differs from it by a single base.

Each collaborating institution followed its own protocols to collect whole blood in K2EDTA tubes. For TCRbeta analysis, collaborators shipped samples as frozen whole blood, isolated PBMCs, or DNA extracted from either of those sample types. The material sequenced was peripheral blood. The sequence derives from a human donor in a cohort sampled during active COVID-19. The rearranged chain carries TRBV7-9 and TRBJ2-1; TRBD1 is a weak D gene call, 6 bases matching. For the CDR3, the sequence is CASSQKYRVSNEQFF. The nucleotide sequence is given as TGTGCCAGCAGCCAAAAGTACAGGGTAAGCAATGAGCAGTTCTTC.